The 32 T cell receptor beta chains given below trace back to one sample, sequenced in a study of cytomegalovirus exposure and HLA in healthy donors. Use of 60 Vbeta and 13 Jbeta primers characterized the PCR. TCRdb keeps only in-frame clones here, not all; method: immunoSEQ multiplex PCR. The repertoire holds 130,000 to 150,000 clones, with around 79% as singletons. The source material was PBMCs. All receptors derive from a man between 40 and 49 years old in good health and CMV-seropositive.

The chain has TRBV5-1 and TRBJ2-1; D gene ambiguous. V was pared by 4 bases and J by 10 bases, with 9 bases between. Germline CDR1 reads SGHRS; CDR2 reads YFSETQ. CDR3 length: 11 amino acids. The CDR3 region has the DNA TGCGCCAGCAGCGGTCTTGGCGAGCAGTTCTTC. Protein product: CASSGLGEQFF. The full variable domain, with the rest looked up from reference TRBV5-1 and TRBJ2-1, is KAGVTQTPRYLIKTRGQQVTLSCSPISGHRSVSWYQQTPGQGLQFLFEYFSETQRNKGNFPGRFSGRQFSNSRSEMNVSTLELGDSALYLCASSGLGEQFFGPGTRLTVL.

The chain combines TRBV19 with TRBJ2-7; a weak D match, TRBD1 (5 bases). From germline, CDR1 is LNHDA and CDR2 SQIVND (reference sequence). CDR3 size: 15 residues. Trimming took off 3 bases at V and 2 bases at J, with 14 bases between the two ends. CDR3 loop: CASSMWAGIPYEQYF. In nucleotides, the CDR3 is TGTGCCAGTAGTATGTGGGCAGGGATACCCTACGAGCAGTACTTC.

CDR3 DNA sequence: TGTGCCAGCAGTGCCGGGACAGGGCCCACCGGGGAGCTGTTTTTT. Residues: CASSAGTGPTGELFF. V and J are TRBV2 and TRBJ2-2, with 9 bases that match TRBD1. Germline V gene data show CDR1 as SNHLY and CDR2 as FYNNEI. V lost 4 bases and J lost 4; bases outside the gene matches: 4. The CDR3 is 15 amino acids.

In its sample, this clone was seen a few times. DNA for the CDR3: TGTGCCAGCAGACCGGGGTTCGGGGAGCTGTTTTTT. Translating gives CASRPGFGELFF. The J gene is TRBJ2-2, the V gene TRBV27, with TRBD2 as a possible D gene (5 bases). Germline V gene lookup returns CDR1 MNHEY and CDR2 SMNVEV (reference sequence). The CDR3 loop spans 12 amino acids. The germline V and J ends were trimmed by 6 bases and 7 bases, with 9 bases remaining between them.

The chain's CDR3 is CASRLRGGAYNEQFF. The CDR3 DNA reads as TGTGCCAGCCGACTCCGAGGAGGAGCCTACAATGAGCAGTTCTTC. The chain has TRBV14 and TRBJ2-1; a weak D match, TRBD2 (5 bases). Germline V gives CDR1 SGHDN, CDR2 FVKESK. The CDR3 consists of 15 residues. Trimming removed 8 bases from V and 2 bases from J, with 16 bases in between.

The V and J genes are TRBV28 and TRBJ2-7, with D maybe TRBD1 (5 bases). CDR3 length equals 15 residues. V shed 2 bases and J shed 2 bases, with 13 bases lying between them. Germline V gene sequence: CDR1 MDHEN, CDR2 SYDVKM. The CDR3 DNA reads TGTGCCAGCAGTTTAGTAGCCAGGGTACCCTACGAGCAGTACTTC. Amino acid sequence: CASSLVARVPYEQYF.

The sample holds one count of this clone. The chain combines TRBV21-1 with TRBJ2-7; the table's D call, TRBD1, has no DNA check behind it. TRBV21-1 is a pseudogene. This CDR3 spans 13 amino acids. CDR3 loop: CASSPPFRQAQYF. The CDR3 DNA follows: TGTGCCAGCAGCCCACCATTTCGACAAGCGCAGTACTTC.

The rearrangement joins TRBV2 to TRBJ2-3; TRBD2 matches 7 bases. The V and J ends lost 11 bases and 3 bases, in that order; junction bases with no gene match: 17. The germline V gene encodes CDR1 SNHLY and CDR2 FYNNEI. The CDR3 extends over 16 amino acids. CDR3 nucleotide sequence: TGTGCCGGCTCAAAGCGCGGGAGTCGTTGGACAGATACGCAGTATTTT. Its protein is CAGSKRGSRWTDTQYF.

The chain has TRBV5-6 and TRBJ2-3; TRBD2 agrees at 9 bases. V was pared by 6 bases and J by 2 bases, with 4 bases of the junction left unmatched. In germline, CDR1 is SGHDT, CDR2 YYEEEE. CDR3 size: 14 residues. This CDR3 is CASKASGATDTQYF. The CDR3 region has the DNA TGTGCCAGCAAGGCTAGCGGGGCCACAGATACGCAGTATTTT.

The chain uses TRBV18 and TRBJ2-7; 8 bases match TRBD1. The germline CDR1 and CDR2 sequences are KGHSH and LQKENI. Trimming cost V 0 bases and J 6 bases; bases outside gene matches: 7. This CDR3 comprises 15 residues. The CDR3 protein is CASSPPSGQGSEQYF. CDR3 nucleotides: TGTGCCAGCTCACCACCGAGCGGACAGGGTTCCGAGCAGTACTTC.

The chain carries TRBV29-1 and TRBJ2-1, with 13 bases identical to TRBD2. J lost 10 bases, V lost 8 bases, and 11 bases had no gene match. The CDR3 contains 14 residues. Looked up from germline, CDR1 is SQVTM and CDR2 is ANQGSEA. For the CDR3, the DNA is TGCAGCACCTCACTAGCGGGAGGGCCGGGGGAGCAGTTCTTC. As protein: CSTSLAGGPGEQFF.

J is TRBJ1-2 and V is TRBV15; 7 bases map to TRBD1. The CDR3 loop spans 16 amino acids. Germline V gene sequence: CDR1 LNHNV, CDR2 YYDKDF (reference sequence). Trimming cost V 1 base and J 3 bases; bases outside gene matches: 8. The CDR3: CATSRGQGTTHYGYTF. The CDR3 nucleotides are TGTGCCACCAGCAGAGGACAGGGCACCACCCACTATGGCTACACCTTC. The complete variable domain, with remaining parts taken from reference TRBV15 and TRBJ1-2, reads DAMVIQNPRYQVTQFGKPVTLSCSQTLNHNVMYWYQQKSSQAPKLLFHYYDKDFNNEADTPDNFQSRRPNTSFCFLDIRSPGLGDTAMYLCATSRGQGTTHYGYTFGSGTRLTVV.

The CDR3 here is CASSNTDSFHSGANVLTF. The CDR3 DNA reads as TGTGCCAGCTCAAATACGGACAGCTTCCACTCTGGGGCCAACGTCCTGACTTTC. The chain combines TRBV18 with TRBJ2-6; D might be TRBD1 (6 bases). Germline V CDR1 and CDR2: KGHSH, LQKENI. The CDR3 extends over 18 amino acids. V lost 5 bases to trimming and J lost 0 bases, with 17 bases between them.

This clone has a handful of counts. A read error may account for a junction end that differs from germline. This chain uses TRBV7-9 with TRBJ1-2, with 12 bases matching TRBD1. The germline CDR1 and CDR2 sequences are SEHNR and FQNEAQ (reference sequence). The CDR3 length is 16 residues. The DNA for the CDR3 is TGTTCCAGCAGCTTAGCCGGGACAGGGGGCCTCTATGGCTACACCTTC. Its translation: CSSSLAGTGGLYGYTF.

V is TRBV6-5 and J is TRBJ1-2; D is ambiguous. Germline lookup yields CDR1 MNHEY and CDR2 SVGAGI. The CDR3 has 12 residues. Deletions cut 6 bases from V and 7 bases from J, with 12 bases between. CDR3 in DNA: TGTGCCAGCAGCTTCCCCCTCCTTGGCTACACCTTC. Translation gives CASSFPLLGYTF.

This clone was seen only a few times. The rearrangement links TRBV4-3 to TRBJ2-4; 7 nucleotides agree with TRBD2. Trimming took 1 base from V and 8 from J; bases not matched to a gene: 8. Looked up from germline, CDR1 is LGHNA and CDR2 is YSLEER. The CDR3 spans 15 residues. The CDR3 spells CASSQGSAREYIQYF. Here the CDR3 DNA reads TGCGCCAGCAGCCAAGGAAGCGCGCGGGAGTACATTCAGTACTTC.

Note on this clone: Possible read error: a much larger clone is one base away. The chain joins TRBV5-5 to TRBJ1-1; D remains unclear. Trimming took off 2 bases at V and 1 base at J, with 6 bases between the two ends. The CDR3 totals 13 residues. Looked up from germline, CDR1 is SGHKS and CDR2 is YYEKEE (reference sequence). DNA of the CDR3: TGTGCCAGCAGCTTTGGGCCGAACACTGAAGCTTTCTTT. Protein product: CASSFGPNTEAFF.

This clone has more than one count but fewer than ten. The chain carries TRBV4-3 and TRBJ2-7, with D perhaps TRBD1 (5 bases). Trimming cost V 5 bases and J 2 bases, with 16 bases left between them. CDR3 length: 15 amino acids. CDR1 is LGHNA and CDR2 is YSLEER in the germline V gene. CDR3 sequence (DNA): TGCGCCAGCAGCTCAAAAGAAGGGGCGGCCTACGAGCAGTACTTC. It codes for CASSSKEGAAYEQYF.

In its sample, this clone was seen once. The chain has TRBV6-6 and TRBJ1-1, with D uncertain. The CDR3 is 15 residues long. Trimming pared 6 bases from V and 0 bases from J, leaving 14 bases between. Looked up from germline, CDR1 is MNHNY and CDR2 is SVGAGI (reference sequence). DNA for the CDR3: TGTGCCAGCAGCCGTTACAACCGAATGAACACTGAAGCTTTCTTT. Amino acid sequence: CASSRYNRMNTEAFF.

The CDR3 is CASGQLAAELFF. The CDR3, as DNA: TGTGCCAGCGGACAGTTAGCAGCGGAGCTGTTTTTT. This chain joins TRBV6-5 and TRBJ2-2; perhaps TRBD1 as D (6 bases). V was cut by 8 bases and J by 10 bases, with 14 bases left in between. Germline lookup yields CDR1 MNHEY and CDR2 SVGAGI. The CDR3 length is 12 residues.

The chain is built from TRBV19 and TRBJ2-1, with D perhaps TRBD1 (6 bases). In germline, CDR1 is LNHDA, CDR2 SQIVND (reference sequence). The CDR3 is 17 amino acids. V was pared by 4 bases and J by 0 bases, with 16 bases between. The DNA of the CDR3 is TGTGCCAGTAGTACACTGACAGGCAAGAGCTCCTACAATGAGCAGTTCTTC. This codes for CASSTLTGKSSYNEQFF.

The V gene is TRBV5-1, the J gene TRBJ2-6, with TRBD2 matching over 8 bases. Looked up from germline, CDR1 is SGHRS and CDR2 is YFSETQ. J lost 3 bases, V lost 4 bases, and 6 bases had no gene match. The CDR3 totals 16 residues. The CDR3 region is CASSLQGLVGANVLTF. The CDR3 region has the DNA TGCGCCAGCAGCCTACAGGGACTAGTTGGGGCCAACGTCCTGACTTTC.

The chain joins TRBV6-1 to TRBJ1-3; tentative D call: TRBD1 (5 bases). The germline V gene encodes CDR1 MNHNS and CDR2 SASEGT. V was cut by 2 bases and J by 2 bases, with 10 bases left in between. CDR3 size: 15 residues. This CDR3 is CASSERRGTGNTIYF. The CDR3 bases are TGTGCCAGCAGTGAACGTCGGGGGACTGGAAACACCATATATTTT.

CDR3 protein: CASSLSGGWGGELFF. CDR3 sequence (DNA): TGTGCCAGCAGCTTATCTGGCGGGTGGGGCGGGGAGCTGTTTTTT. This chain joins TRBV7-2 and TRBJ2-2; possible D gene TRBD2, 5 bases. The ends were cut back, 2 bases at V and 7 bases at J, with 14 bases in the middle. The CDR3 totals 15 residues. The germline CDR1 and CDR2 sequences are SGHTA and FQGNSA.

In nucleotides, the CDR3 is TGCGCCAGCTATCTTACAGGGGGCAACAATGAGCAGTTCTTC. This sequence encodes CASYLTGGNNEQFF. This chain uses TRBV5-1 with TRBJ2-1; 9 bases agree with TRBD1. The V gene's germline CDR1 is SGHRS and CDR2 YFSETQ. With 7 bases clipped from V and 5 bases from J, the junction kept 7 bases outside the gene matches. This CDR3 has 14 residues.

The chain couples TRBV6-1 to TRBJ2-7; 7 positions match TRBD2. The CDR3 length is 14 residues. V shed 0 bases, J shed 2 bases, and the junction held 1 base outside the gene matches. Germline lookup yields CDR1 MNHNS and CDR2 SASEGT. CDR3 residues: CASSEAGGTYEQYF. CDR3 coding DNA: TGTGCCAGCAGTGAAGCGGGAGGGACCTACGAGCAGTACTTC.

The J gene is TRBJ2-3, the V gene TRBV2; 7 nucleotides agree with TRBD2. Trimming took 0 bases from V and 3 from J; bases not matched to a gene: 6. The CDR3 totals 16 residues. Looked up from germline, CDR1 is SNHLY and CDR2 is FYNNEI. CDR3 sequence: CASSEARGSGTDTQYF. The CDR3 bases are TGTGCCAGCAGTGAAGCGCGCGGGAGTGGGACAGATACGCAGTATTTT.

Comments on this clone: The sample carries other DNA sequences with the same CDR3. V usage is TRBV18 and J usage is TRBJ1-1; D remains unclear. The CDR3 loop spans 13 amino acids. The V end lost 3 bases, the J end lost 2 bases, and 7 bases lay between the germline ends. Germline V lookup: CDR1 KGHSH, CDR2 LQKENI. CDR3 nucleotide sequence: TGTGCCAGCTCACCGACACAAAACACTGAAGCTTTCTTT. Translated: CASSPTQNTEAFF.

This chain links TRBV28 with TRBJ2-2; 10 positions match TRBD1. In germline, CDR1 is MDHEN, CDR2 SYDVKM. This CDR3 comprises 16 residues. V shed 6 bases and J 3 bases; nucleotides not matched to a gene: 7. The CDR3 DNA sequence: TGTGCCAGCAGGCCCGACAGGGGGCAGTACACCGGGGAGCTGTTTTTT. This codes for CASRPDRGQYTGELFF.

The chain links TRBV10-3 to TRBJ2-5; a possible D gene is TRBD2 (5 bases). Germline CDR1 is ENHRY and CDR2 is SYGVKD. This CDR3 has 12 amino acids. Trimming left V 4 bases short and J 2 bases short, with 5 bases between. The CDR3 here is CAISGGQETQYF. The CDR3 nucleotides read TGTGCCATCAGTGGAGGGCAAGAGACCCAGTACTTC.

CDR3 sequence: CASSFNNEQFF. CDR3 coding DNA: TGTGCCAGCAGTTTCAACAATGAGCAGTTCTTC. This chain connects TRBV27 to TRBJ2-1; D is unclear. Trimming cost V 3 bases and J 5 bases, with 2 bases left between them. There are 11 residues in the CDR3. The germline V gene encodes CDR1 MNHEY and CDR2 SMNVEV (reference sequence).

This clone ranks as medium-sized. The chain is built from TRBV5-8 and TRBJ2-1; 8 bases fit TRBD2. Germline-derived CDR1 and CDR2 are SGHTS and YDEGEE. The CDR3 consists of 18 residues. The ends lost 1 base at V and 0 bases at J; junction bases unmatched: 9. The CDR3 protein is CASSLFSGRGSSYNEQFF. In DNA form, the CDR3 reads TGTGCCAGCAGCTTGTTTTCCGGGAGGGGTTCCTCCTACAATGAGCAGTTCTTC.